One and the same sample provided the 27 T cell receptor beta chains below, sequenced in a study of T cells after yellow fever vaccination. A single record per CDR3 protein comes from TCRdb applying MiXCR to the 5' RACE reads. The table includes hundreds of thousands of distinct CDR3 sequences, about 13% detected once. The material sequenced was PBMCs, taken on the day of the yellow fever booster vaccination. The origin of the receptors is a man in his thirties or forties who received the YFV17D yellow fever vaccine.

This clonotype has ten or more counts. The V call is TRBV12-3 or TRBV12-4, the J call TRBJ2-7, with a tentative D call TRBD2 (6 bases). Trimming shortened V by 5 bases and J by 6 bases, and 20 bases separated the two germline ends. This CDR3 spans 15 amino acids. Here the CDR3 DNA reads TGTGCCAGCAGTCCCATTGGGGGGAGAGAAGTCGAGCAGTACTTC. This codes for CASSPIGGREVEQYF.

This rearrangement joins TRBV12-3 or TRBV12-4 to TRBJ2-7; D is possibly TRBD1 or TRBD2 (5 bases each). The CDR3 runs to 12 residues. The V end lost 6 bases, the J end lost 5 bases, and 11 bases lay between the germline ends. The CDR3 DNA reads as TGTGCCAGCAGCCGAAGAGGGGACGAGCAGTACTTC. Translated: CASSRRGDEQYF.

This clonotype occurred a few times. CDR3 amino acids: CASSYAARGGEQFF. CDR3 nucleotides: TGCGCCAGCAGCTATGCGGCGAGGGGAGGTGAGCAGTTCTTC. This rearrangement joins TRBV5-1 to TRBJ2-1, with TRBD2 as a possible D gene (6 bases). The germline gives CDR1 SGHRS, CDR2 YFSETQ. Trimming left V 3 bases short and J 9 bases short, with 16 bases between. The CDR3 sequence is 14 residues long.

This clonotype appeared a few times. The chain couples TRBV27 to TRBJ2-6; no definite D call. Trimming left V 7 bases short and J 4 bases short, with 14 bases between. Germline lookup yields CDR1 MNHEY and CDR2 SMNVEV (reference sequence). The CDR3 consists of 15 residues. CDR3 residues: CASTRAAEGANVLTF. In nucleotides, the CDR3 is TGTGCCAGCACCAGAGCTGCGGAAGGGGCCAACGTCCTGACTTTC.

CDR3 nucleotides: TGTGCCAGCAGCGGCCTTCCGGGACTAGCGGGAGCTAGGTACACAGATACGCAGTATTTT. It specifies CASSGLPGLAGARYTDTQYF. J is TRBJ2-3 and V is TRBV6-2 or TRBV6-3; 14 nucleotides agree with TRBD2. Losses at the gene ends were 6 bases for V and 2 bases for J; bases not matched to a gene: 16. The CDR3 length is 20 residues. CDR1 and CDR2 (germline): MNHEY, SVGEGT.

A few counts support this clonotype. The rearrangement links TRBV12-3 or TRBV12-4 to TRBJ2-3; 12 bases agree with TRBD1. J was trimmed by 1 base and V by 5 bases; bases with no gene match: 7. The CDR3 contains 17 residues. The chain's CDR3 is CASSPRDRGRGTDTQYF. The CDR3 bases are TGTGCCAGCAGTCCCCGGGACAGGGGGCGCGGCACAGATACGCAGTATTTT.

The genes are TRBV20-1 and TRBJ1-5; TRBD1 is a possible D gene (6 bases). Germline V gene lookup returns CDR1 DFQATT and CDR2 SNEGSKA (reference sequence). This CDR3 is 14 amino acids long. With 4 bases removed from V and 4 bases from J, the gap between germline ends came to 14 bases. The CDR3 sequence: CSAISQGPNQPQHF. In DNA form, the CDR3 reads TGCAGTGCTATATCTCAGGGGCCAAATCAGCCCCAGCATTTT.

This clonotype was picked up many times. The chain carries TRBV12-3 or TRBV12-4 and TRBJ2-3; D is perhaps TRBD2 (6 bases). V dropped 6 bases and J dropped 4 bases, with 23 bases sitting between them. The CDR3 has 17 residues. CDR3 nucleotides: TGTGCCAGCAGCCTAGGCCATAGCGGAGGGTGGGCAGATACGCAGTATTTT. It translates to CASSLGHSGGWADTQYF.

The table lists this clonotype with a few counts. The chain recombines TRBV19 with TRBJ2-7, with TRBD2 matching 7 bases. This CDR3 comprises 14 residues. Germline lookup yields CDR1 LNHDA and CDR2 SQIVND (reference sequence). Trimming at V came to 6 bases and at J to 7 bases, leaving 12 bases not matched to a gene. The CDR3: CASSLLWEGGEQYF. The DNA of the CDR3 is TGTGCCAGTAGCCTACTCTGGGAGGGCGGAGAGCAGTACTTC.

The chain carries TRBV25-1 and TRBJ1-4; 8 nucleotides align to TRBD1. Germline CDR1 MGHDK, CDR2 SYGVNS. V was pared by 6 bases and J by 8 bases, with 11 bases of the junction left unmatched. The CDR3 totals 15 residues. CDR3 loop: CASSRQGRGREKLFF. Written as DNA, the CDR3 is TGTGCCAGCAGCCGACAGGGGAGGGGTCGGGAAAAACTGTTTTTT.

This clonotype has a handful of counts. The V and J genes are TRBV12-3 or TRBV12-4 and TRBJ2-5, with a possible D match to TRBD1 (6 bases). The CDR3 extends over 14 amino acids. The V and J ends lost 1 base and 9 bases respectively, with 15 bases between them. In DNA, the CDR3 is TGTGCCAGCAGTTTAGGGACAGCCCTAGTGTCCCAGTACTTC. Its protein product is CASSLGTALVSQYF.

This clonotype showed up just a few times. The chain uses TRBV9 and TRBJ2-7; tentatively, D is TRBD2 (5 bases). V was trimmed by 4 bases and J by 5 bases, leaving 10 bases between them. The CDR3 extends over 12 amino acids. CDR1 and CDR2 from the germline V gene are SGDLS and YYNGEE. This chain's CDR3 is CASSPAGDEQYF. CDR3 DNA: TGTGCCAGCAGCCCCGCCGGGGACGAGCAGTACTTC.

The V gene is TRBV30, the J gene TRBJ2-3; weak D call: TRBD1 (6 bases). The CDR3 spans 16 residues. V was shortened by 0 bases and J by 1 base, with 14 bases between the two germline ends. CDR1 is GTSNPN and CDR2 is SVGIG in the germline V gene (reference sequence). CDR3 in DNA: TGTGCCTGGAGTGTACTGGGGGCGCATGGCACAGATACGCAGTATTTT. Translation: CAWSVLGAHGTDTQYF.

This clonotype appeared many times. V and J are TRBV7-6 and TRBJ2-2, with 7 positions matching TRBD1. CDR1 SGHVS and CDR2 FNYEAQ come from the germline V gene. V shed 1 base and J 0 bases; nucleotides not matched to a gene: 5. The CDR3 covers 17 residues. The CDR3 DNA reads as TGTGCCAGCAGCTTAGGGCCAGGGGGTCCGAACACCGGGGAGCTGTTTTTT. As protein: CASSLGPGGPNTGELFF.

On this clonotype: The germline gene is not matched at one end of the junction; a read error may be the cause. The chain carries TRBV20-1 and TRBJ1-2; D is perhaps TRBD1 (5 bases). The CDR3 length is 11 residues. CDR1 and CDR2 (germline): DFQATT, SNEGSKA (reference sequence). CDR3 amino acids: CSAARDEHLAF. CDR3 nucleotide sequence: TGCAGTGCGGCCCGGGACGAACATTTGGCCTTC.

This clonotype was detected a few times. CDR3 amino acids: CASSSIPSDTQYF. CDR3 coding DNA: TGCGCCAGCAGCTCTATCCCCTCGGATACGCAGTATTTT. This chain joins TRBV5-1 and TRBJ2-3; D remains ambiguous. V was shortened by 3 bases and J by 6 bases, with 11 bases between the two germline ends. This CDR3 is 13 amino acids long. The germline V gene encodes CDR1 SGHRS and CDR2 YFSETQ.

The chain links TRBV6-2 or TRBV6-3 to TRBJ2-7, with 10 nucleotides matching TRBD2. The V segment lost 6 bases and the J segment 4 bases; nucleotides outside the gene matches: 15. This CDR3 contains 17 residues. CDR1 is MNHEY and CDR2 is SVGEGT in the germline V gene. The CDR3 DNA reads TGTGCCAGCAGCTGGAGAAAGAGCGGGAGGGCCGCGTACGAGCAGTACTTC. This translates into CASSWRKSGRAAYEQYF.

Many counts were recorded for this clonotype. The chain couples TRBV20-1 to TRBJ2-7; TRBD1 aligns across 9 bases. Trimming removed 7 bases from V and 5 bases from J; junction bases left unmatched: 18. CDR1 and CDR2 (germline): DFQATT, SNEGSKA (reference sequence). The CDR3 runs 16 residues. Here the CDR3 reads CSVLSQAGTGQNEQYF. The DNA for the CDR3 is TGCAGTGTCCTCTCCCAGGCCGGGACAGGGCAAAACGAGCAGTACTTC.

The chain joins TRBV27 to TRBJ2-3; TRBD2 matches 7 bases. Germline lookup yields CDR1 MNHEY and CDR2 SMNVEV (reference sequence). This CDR3 is 21 amino acids long. The ends lost 0 bases at V and 4 bases at J; junction bases unmatched: 22. The CDR3 DNA sequence: TGTGCCAGCAGTTTATCCACGGGGTCGCCCTCGCGGGAGAACCCCTCAGATACGCAGTATTTT. This translates into CASSLSTGSPSRENPSDTQYF.

The chain is built from TRBV4-3 and TRBJ1-4; D gene ambiguous. V lost 0 bases, J lost 4 bases, and 6 bases lay in between. Germline values: CDR1 LGHNA, CDR2 YSLEER. The CDR3 spans 14 residues. The CDR3 sequence is CASSQEWRNEKLFF. CDR3 DNA: TGCGCCAGCAGCCAAGAGTGGCGTAATGAAAAACTGTTTTTT.

This clonotype was recorded a few times. CDR3 bases: TGCGCCAGCAGCGTAGCGAGCTCCTACGAGCAGTACTTC. Its protein product is CASSVASSYEQYF. The chain employs TRBV5-1 and TRBJ2-7, with D maybe TRBD2 (5 bases). Deletions cut 4 bases from V and 0 bases from J, with 8 bases between. Per the germline V gene, CDR1 is SGHRS and CDR2 is YFSETQ. The CDR3 is 13 residues long.

The chain uses TRBV6-2 or TRBV6-3 and TRBJ2-7; TRBD2 agrees at 8 bases. The length of the CDR3 is 15 residues. Germline CDR1 MNHEY, CDR2 SVGEGT. The V gene end was trimmed by 6 bases and the J gene end by 4 bases; junction bases not matched to a gene: 11. The CDR3 loop is CASRRGLGESYEQYF. CDR3 bases: TGTGCCAGCAGAAGGGGACTAGGAGAGTCTTACGAGCAGTACTTC.

This clonotype appeared many times. The chain employs TRBV5-1 and TRBJ2-6; D is undetermined. The CDR3 has 16 residues. CDR1 SGHRS and CDR2 YFSETQ come from the germline V gene. The V and J ends lost 0 bases and 0 bases respectively, with 7 bases between them. The CDR3 DNA sequence: TGCGCCAGCAGCTTGGCTAGTTCCTCTGGGGCCAACGTCCTGACTTTC. Translated, it gives CASSLASSSGANVLTF.

This clonotype has more than one count but fewer than ten. This chain links TRBV14 with TRBJ2-4, with D possibly TRBD1 on 5 matching bases. Germline CDR1 and CDR2: SGHDN and FVKESK. CDR3 length: 12 amino acids. V lost 4 bases and J lost 9, with 10 bases in between. The CDR3, as DNA: TGTGCCAGCAGCCCACTCCAGGGCATTCAGTACTTC. As protein: CASSPLQGIQYF.

The chain carries TRBV19 and TRBJ2-7; a weak D match, TRBD1 (6 bases). Trimming took off 3 bases at V and 1 base at J, with 16 bases between the two ends. Germline loops: CDR1 LNHDA, CDR2 SQIVND (reference sequence). The CDR3 totals 16 residues. The CDR3 sequence: CASSMAARTASYEQYF. In nucleotides, the CDR3 is TGTGCCAGTAGTATGGCGGCTCGGACAGCTTCCTACGAGCAGTACTTC.

Only a few counts were recorded for this clonotype. This sequence joins TRBV9 and TRBJ2-7; possible D gene TRBD2, 6 bases. Germline V gene sequence: CDR1 SGDLS, CDR2 YYNGEE. Trimming left V 2 bases short and J 3 bases short, with 15 bases between. This CDR3 is built from 15 residues. CDR3 residues: CASSVGTSSIYEQYF. The CDR3 DNA reads as TGTGCCAGCAGCGTCGGGACTTCCTCCATCTACGAGCAGTACTTC.

The rearrangement uses TRBV12-3 or TRBV12-4 and TRBJ2-3; D unresolved. Trimming removed 1 base from V and 0 bases from J, with 11 bases in between. The CDR3 consists of 16 residues. CDR3 in DNA: TGTGCCAGCAGTTTAGGAACACACCTTAGCACAGATACGCAGTATTTT. Translated, it gives CASSLGTHLSTDTQYF.